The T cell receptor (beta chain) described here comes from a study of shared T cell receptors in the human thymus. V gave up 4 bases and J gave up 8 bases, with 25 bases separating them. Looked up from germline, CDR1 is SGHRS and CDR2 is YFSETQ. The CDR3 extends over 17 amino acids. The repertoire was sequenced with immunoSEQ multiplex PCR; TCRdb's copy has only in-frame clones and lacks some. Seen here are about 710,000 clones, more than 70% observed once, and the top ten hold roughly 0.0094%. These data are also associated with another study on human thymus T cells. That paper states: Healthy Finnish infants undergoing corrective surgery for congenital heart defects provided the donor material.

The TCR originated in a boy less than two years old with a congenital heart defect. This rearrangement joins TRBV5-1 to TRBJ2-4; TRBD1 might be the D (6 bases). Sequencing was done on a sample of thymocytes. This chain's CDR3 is CASSLRWGARWGHIQYF. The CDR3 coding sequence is TGCGCCAGCAGCCTTCGGTGGGGAGCCAGATGGGGGCACATTCAGTACTTC. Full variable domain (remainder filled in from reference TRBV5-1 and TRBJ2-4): KAGVTQTPRYLIKTRGQQVTLSCSPISGHRSVSWYQQTPGQGLQFLFEYFSETQRNKGNFPGRFSGRQFSNSRSEMNVSTLELGDSALYLCASSLRWGARWGHIQYFGAGTRLSVL.